These 6 T cell receptor beta chains were all obtained from the same sample, sequenced in a study of blood T cells in healthy people across ages. Sample-barcoded 5' priming and a J-beta primer mix drove a second PCR of roughly 7 to 11 cycles. TCRdb itself ran the 5' RACE reads through MiXCR, one entry per CDR3 protein. Of about 940,000 distinct CDR3 sequences listed, 48% are singletons. Sample: blood. Receptor source: a man between 25 and 39 years old in good health.

This clonotype turned up a few times. The chain joins TRBV4-3 to TRBJ2-3; D remains unclear. The CDR3 contains 16 residues. The V gene lost 0 bases and the J gene lost 0 bases, with 10 bases spanning the gap. CDR1 LGHNA and CDR2 YSLEER come from the germline V gene. CDR3: CASSQDSGFSTDTQYF. In nucleotides, the CDR3 is TGCGCCAGCAGCCAAGACTCAGGATTTAGCACAGATACGCAGTATTTT.

The chain joins TRBV10-3 to TRBJ2-5, with D perhaps TRBD1 (5 bases). Judging by the DNA end, TRBJ2-7 fits better; the J call may be wrong. Germline CDR1 reads ENHRY; CDR2 reads SYGVKD. This CDR3 spans 13 amino acids. Here the CDR3 reads CAISEDSVNEQYF. CDR3 bases: TGTGCCATCAGTGAAGACAGTGTCAACGAGCAGTACTTC.

This clonotype was recorded at least ten times. V is TRBV12-3 or TRBV12-4 and J is TRBJ2-6; D is unresolved. This CDR3 is 12 amino acids long. Trimming stripped 6 bases from V and 1 base from J, with 1 base between. CDR3 in amino acids: CASRSGANVLTF. In DNA form, the CDR3 reads TGTGCCAGCAGGTCTGGGGCCAACGTCCTGACTTTC.

This clonotype was seen a handful of times. The chain combines TRBV29-1 with TRBJ2-3, with no clear D. The CDR3 is made up of 11 amino acids. Trimming took off 7 bases at V and 3 bases at J, with 8 bases between the two ends. In germline, CDR1 is SQVTM, CDR2 ANQGSEA. Here the CDR3 reads CSGHPTDTQYF. Written as DNA, the CDR3 is TGCAGCGGCCACCCAACAGATACGCAGTATTTT.

The rearrangement links TRBV6-2 or TRBV6-3 to TRBJ2-6; D ambiguous. This CDR3 comprises 16 residues. Germline V gene sequence: CDR1 MNHEY, CDR2 SVGEGT. V lost 8 bases and J lost 0, with 14 bases in between. CDR3 DNA sequence: TGTGCCAGCTCGGACGGAAGAAGCTCTGGGGCCAACGTCCTGACTTTC. This encodes CASSDGRSSGANVLTF.

The rearrangement links TRBV28 to TRBJ1-4, with unresolved D. V lost 6 bases to trimming and J lost 4 bases, with 12 bases between them. The germline V gene has CDR1 MDHEN and CDR2 SYDVKM. The CDR3 is 14 amino acids. CDR3 protein: CASRGRAGNEKLFF. CDR3 nucleotides: TGTGCCAGCAGGGGAAGGGCCGGTAATGAAAAACTGTTTTTT.